The text below deals with one T cell receptor (beta chain). TCRdb reprocessed the 5' RACE reads; each CDR3 protein has one entry and no DNA is given. Its clone listing holds about 450,000 distinct CDR3 sequences. This sample was taken from a study of monozygotic twins with inflammatory bowel disease. The CDR3 is made up of 15 amino acids. The specimen sequenced was blood. The V gene is TRBV12-3 or TRBV12-4, the J gene TRBJ2-5; TCRdb lists TRBD2, though no DNA is available to test this call. The sequence was collected from a human donor with ulcerative colitis or Crohn's disease, or a healthy co-twin of an affected twin (not recorded which). CDR3 sequence reads: CASSYGGGARETQYF.